This T cell receptor (beta chain) was identified in a study of CXCR3-negative and CXCR3-positive naive CD8 T cells. Study overall: The study obtained 130 million to 150 million TRB reads, about 1.5 +/- 0.3 million per library.

To note about this clonotype: The antigen remains unidentified.

Every subset of CD8+ T cells was sorted in triplicate at roughly 300,000 cells each. CD45RO-CCR7+CD27+CD95- was the phenotype of naive CD8+ T cells. Germline assignment: CDR1 LGHNA and CDR2 YNFKEQ. The CDR3 contains 17 residues. The libraries of TRB cDNA were constructed through 5' RACE using UMI labels. TCRdb reprocessed the 5' RACE reads; each CDR3 protein has one entry and no DNA is given. This table holds approximately 100,000 distinct CDR3 sequences. Overall study results and limits: Hydrophobicity was higher for TRB CDR3s found in CXCR3-positive naive cells than in CXCR3-negative naive cells. Relative to memory CD8+ cells, whose diversity was much lower, both naive subsets had comparably high diversity.

The gene calls are TRBV4-2 and TRBJ2-2; TCRdb's D call, TRBD1, is unchecked because there is no DNA. This receptor was identified in a human donor in good health. Some clones in this sample may be carry-over from other donors' samples. The sample was naive CXCR3+ CD8+ T cells from blood. Noted subset: CD45RO-CCR7+CD27+CD95- naive CD8+ T cells expressing CXCR3 (TNR3+). The CDR3 here is CASSQDPSGGNTGELFF.